Presented here are 6 T cell receptor beta chains from one specimen sequenced in a study of TIL therapy for anti-PD-1-resistant metastatic lung cancer (dated by TCRdb to about 2021). The time point tag for this specimen amounts to: pre-treatment sample, taken before nivolumab and TIL therapy. TCR beta CDR3 regions were amplified from genomic DNA by bias-controlled multiplex PCR with the immunoSEQ v3 hsTCRB kit. TCRdb limited this immuneACCESS table to in-frame rearrangements with V and J called. A share of clones is missing; checked studies link under half to unresolved V genes, and the rest is unexplained. The sample table lists roughly 20,000 clones, 80% to 90% of them with a count of one. About 2% of the sample is held by the ten biggest clonotypes. The source was blood, collected at baseline. The receptors come from a person aged 25-85 years with non-small cell lung cancer.

The chain has TRBV7-9 and TRBJ2-2; maybe TRBD2 (6 bases). The germline gives CDR1 SEHNR, CDR2 FQNEAQ (reference sequence). The CDR3 sequence is 14 residues long. Trimming stripped 11 bases from V and 2 bases from J, with 15 bases between. In DNA, the CDR3 is TGTGCCGGCAAATATAGCGGTAACACCGGGGAGCTGTTTTTT. Protein product: CAGKYSGNTGELFF.

The chain links TRBV7-2 to TRBJ2-1, with 11 bases fitting TRBD2. The CDR3 extends over 15 amino acids. Trimming at V came to 0 bases and at J to 9 bases, leaving 4 bases not matched to a gene. Germline V CDR1 and CDR2: SGHTA, FQGNSA. The CDR3, as DNA: TGTGCCAGCAGCTTAGCGGGACTAGCGGTGGGTGAGCAGTTCTTC. It is translated as CASSLAGLAVGEQFF.

This chain links TRBV28 with TRBJ2-6; D not certain. The V and J ends lost 7 bases and 0 bases respectively, with 10 bases between them. In germline, CDR1 is MDHEN, CDR2 SYDVKM. The CDR3 runs to 15 residues. The CDR3 DNA follows: TGTGCCAGCACTCTCGTGGGCTCTGGGGCCAACGTCCTGACTTTC. Translation gives CASTLVGSGANVLTF. Full variable domain (outside the CDR3, taken from reference TRBV28 and TRBJ2-6): DVKVTQSSRYLVKRTGEKVFLECVQDMDHENMFWYRQDPGLGLRLIYFSYDVKMKEKGDIPEGYSVSREKKERFSLILESASTNQTSMYLCASTLVGSGANVLTFGAGSRLTVL.

The genes are TRBV7-9 and TRBJ1-1; TRBD1 is a possible D gene (5 bases). The CDR3 is 15 residues long. V shed 5 bases and J shed 2 bases, with 15 bases lying between them. In germline, CDR1 is SEHNR, CDR2 FQNEAQ (reference sequence). The CDR3: CASSPGGGVNTEAFF. The DNA of the CDR3 is TGTGCCAGCAGCCCTGGGGGTGGGGTCAACACTGAAGCTTTCTTT.

V is TRBV7-3 and J is TRBJ2-3, with TRBD2 matching 14 bases. Germline CDR1 is SGHTA and CDR2 is FQGTGA. CDR3 size: 17 residues. J gave up 6 bases and V 5 bases, and 10 bases lay outside the gene matches. CDR3 bases: TGTGCCAGCAGCACAGGACTAGCGGGGGGCACCGGGGATACGCAGTATTTT. Residues: CASSTGLAGGTGDTQYF.

V usage is TRBV19 and J usage is TRBJ1-4, with D uncertain. This CDR3 contains 13 residues. Trimming shortened V by 4 bases and J by 6 bases, and 9 bases separated the two germline ends. Germline-derived CDR1 and CDR2 are LNHDA and SQIVND (reference sequence). In DNA form, the CDR3 reads TGTGCCAGTAGTAGGTGGGAGGATGAAAAACTGTTTTTT. Translating it yields CASSRWEDEKLFF. Full variable domain (remainder filled in from reference TRBV19 and TRBJ1-4): DGGITQSPKYLFRKEGQNVTLSCEQNLNHDAMYWYRQDPGQGLRLIYYSQIVNDFQKGDIAEGYSVSREKKESFPLTVTSAQKNPTAFYLCASSRWEDEKLFFGSGTQLSVL.